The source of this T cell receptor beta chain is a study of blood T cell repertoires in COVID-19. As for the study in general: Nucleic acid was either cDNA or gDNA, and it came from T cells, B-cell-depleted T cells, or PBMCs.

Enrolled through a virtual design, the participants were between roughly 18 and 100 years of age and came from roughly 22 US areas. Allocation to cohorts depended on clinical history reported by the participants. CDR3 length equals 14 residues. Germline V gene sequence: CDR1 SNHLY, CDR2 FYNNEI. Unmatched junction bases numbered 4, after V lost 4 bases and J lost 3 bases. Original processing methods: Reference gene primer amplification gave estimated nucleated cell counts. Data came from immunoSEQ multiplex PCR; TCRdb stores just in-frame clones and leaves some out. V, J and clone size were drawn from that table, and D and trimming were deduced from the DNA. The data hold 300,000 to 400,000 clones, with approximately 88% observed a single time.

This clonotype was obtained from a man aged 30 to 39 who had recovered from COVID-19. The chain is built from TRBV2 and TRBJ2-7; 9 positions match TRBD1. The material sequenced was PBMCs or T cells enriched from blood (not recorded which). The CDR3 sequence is CASSVGTGFYEQYF. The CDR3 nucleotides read TGTGCCAGCAGTGTGGGGACAGGGTTCTACGAGCAGTACTTC. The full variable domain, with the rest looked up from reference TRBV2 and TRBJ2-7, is EPEVTQTPSHQVTQMGQEVILRCVPISNHLYFYWYRQILGQKVEFLVSFYNNEISEKSEIFDDQFSVERPDGSNFTLKIRSTKLEDSAMYFCASSVGTGFYEQYFGPGTRLTVT.